This T cell receptor beta chain was identified in a study of blood T cells in healthy people across ages. The germline V gene has CDR1 SQVTM and CDR2 ANQGSEA. Trimming shortened V by 6 bases and J by 12 bases, and 15 bases separated the two germline ends. The CDR3 length is 10 residues. Many counts were recorded for this clonotype. The authors ran a second PCR of roughly 6 to 12 cycles using a sample-barcoded 5' primer and a J-beta primer mix. One entry per CDR3 protein results from TCRdb running MiXCR on the 5' RACE reads. This sample yields about 840,000 distinct CDR3 sequences, of which about 29% are seen a single time; approximately 10% belongs to the top ten. These data also formed part of another study, on T cells of mothers and their children.

This sequence originates from a woman aged 40 to 50 in good health. V usage is TRBV29-1 and J usage is TRBJ2-7, with D unclear. The sequenced material came from blood. The CDR3 spells CSVENGRLYF. The CDR3 DNA follows: TGCAGCGTCGAAAACGGTAGGCTGTACTTC.